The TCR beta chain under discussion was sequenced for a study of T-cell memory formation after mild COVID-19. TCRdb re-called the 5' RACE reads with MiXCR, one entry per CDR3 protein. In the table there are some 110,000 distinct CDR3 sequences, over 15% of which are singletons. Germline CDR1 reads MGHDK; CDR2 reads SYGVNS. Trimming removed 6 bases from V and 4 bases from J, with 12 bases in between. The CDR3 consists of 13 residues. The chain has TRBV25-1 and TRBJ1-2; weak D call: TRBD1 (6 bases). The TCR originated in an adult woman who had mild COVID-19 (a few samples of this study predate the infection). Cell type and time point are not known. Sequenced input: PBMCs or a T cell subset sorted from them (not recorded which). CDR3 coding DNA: TGTGCCAGCAGGTTTGGGGGCGGCTATGGCTACACCTTC. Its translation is CASRFGGGYGYTF.